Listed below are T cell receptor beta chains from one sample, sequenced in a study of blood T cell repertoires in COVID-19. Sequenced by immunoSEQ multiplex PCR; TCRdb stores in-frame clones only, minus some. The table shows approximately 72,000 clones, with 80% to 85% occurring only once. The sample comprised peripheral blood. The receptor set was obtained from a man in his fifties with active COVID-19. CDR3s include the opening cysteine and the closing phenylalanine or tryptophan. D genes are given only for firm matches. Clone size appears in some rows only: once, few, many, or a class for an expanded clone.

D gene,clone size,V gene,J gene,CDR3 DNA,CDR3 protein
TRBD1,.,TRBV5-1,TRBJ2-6,TGCGCCAGCAGCCCACAGGGGCTTGGGGCCAACGTCCTGACTTTC,CASSPQGLGANVLTF
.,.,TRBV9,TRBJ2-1,TGTGCCAGCAGCGTAGTGATGGGCAGCTCCTACAATGAGCAGTTCTTC,CASSVVMGSSYNEQFF
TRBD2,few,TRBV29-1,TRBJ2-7,TGCAGCGTCGTAGCGGGAGTTTTCTACGAGCAGTACTTC,CSVVAGVFYEQYF
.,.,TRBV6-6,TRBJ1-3,TGTGCCAGCAGTTTACACTCTGGAAACACCATATATTTT,CASSLHSGNTIYF
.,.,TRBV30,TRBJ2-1,TGTGCCTGGACCTTTCTCCGAGGAGGTGAGCAGTTCTTC,CAWTFLRGGEQFF
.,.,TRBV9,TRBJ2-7,TGTGCCAGCAGCGCCGTCGGACAGCCCAGGGACGAGCAGTACTTC,CASSAVGQPRDEQYF
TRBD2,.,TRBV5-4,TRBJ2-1,TGTGCCAGCAGCCCCGGGACTAGCGGGAGGGCCCGTAATGAGCAGTTCTTC,CASSPGTSGRARNEQFF
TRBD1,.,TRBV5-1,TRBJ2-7,TGCGCCAGCAGCTTGGACAGGGGCGACGAGCAGTACTTC,CASSLDRGDEQYF
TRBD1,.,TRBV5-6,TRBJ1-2,TGTGCCAGCAGCTTAGACAGGGACTATGGCTACACCTTC,CASSLDRDYGYTF
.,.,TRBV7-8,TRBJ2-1,TGTGCCAGCAGCCCCAGGTTCTTC,CASSPRFF
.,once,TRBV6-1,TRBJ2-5,TGTGCCAGCAGTGAATGGGGACTGAAAGAGACCCAGTACTTC,CASSEWGLKETQYF
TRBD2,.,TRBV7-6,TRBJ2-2,TGTGCCAGCAGCATGGGACTAGCGGCGACCGGCGCCGGGGAGCTGTTTTTT,CASSMGLAATGAGELFF
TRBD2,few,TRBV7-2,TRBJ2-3,TGTGCCAGTCAAAGCGGGGGGGCCGGAGATACGCAGTATTTT,CASQSGGAGDTQYF
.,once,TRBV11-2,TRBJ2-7,TGTGCCAGCAGCTTAGGGCAGGGGCCCTCCTACGAGCAGTACTTC,CASSLGQGPSYEQYF
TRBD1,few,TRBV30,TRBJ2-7,TGTGCCTGGGACCTCGGGACAGGTTCCTACGAGCAGTACTTC,CAWDLGTGSYEQYF
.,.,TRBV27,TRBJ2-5,TGTGCCAGCTCACCGACTAGAGAGCAAGAGACCCAGTACTTC,CASSPTREQETQYF
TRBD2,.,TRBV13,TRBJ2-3,TGTGCCAGCAGCATCCGGACTAGCGGGTCCGAAGATACGCAGTATTTT,CASSIRTSGSEDTQYF
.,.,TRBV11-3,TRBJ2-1,TGTGCCAGCAGCAAGGGGGGGAGCGGCAATGAGCAGTTCTTC,CASSKGGSGNEQFF
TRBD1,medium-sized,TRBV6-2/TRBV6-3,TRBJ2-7,TGTGCCAGCAGCTCGACAGGGAACTACGAGCAGTACTTC,CASSSTGNYEQYF
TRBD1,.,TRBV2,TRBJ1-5,TGTGCCAGCAGTTGGACAGGGGGTCAGCCCCAGCATTTT,CASSWTGGQPQHF
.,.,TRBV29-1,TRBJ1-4,TGCAGCGTGACATTAGGGAGTTCTAATGAAAAACTGTTTTTT,CSVTLGSSNEKLFF
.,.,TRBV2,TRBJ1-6,TGTGCCAGCAGACCGGGGAGGGGAACCATGGGGCCCCTCCACTTT,CASRPGRGTMGPLHF
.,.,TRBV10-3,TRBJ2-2,TGTGCCATCAGAGGGGTCCGGCTCACCGGGGAGCTGTTTTTT,CAIRGVRLTGELFF
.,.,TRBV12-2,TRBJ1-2,TGTGCAAGTCGCTTAGTGTTCAGGCCGGCAGCTAACTATGGCTACACCTTC,CASRLVFRPAANYGYTF
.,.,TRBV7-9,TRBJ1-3,TGTGCCAGCAGCTTCACGGGATATACCTCTGGAAACACCATATATTTT,CASSFTGYTSGNTIYF
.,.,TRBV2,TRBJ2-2,TGTGCCAGCACGCAGACGAACACCGGGGAGCTGTTTTTT,CASTQTNTGELFF
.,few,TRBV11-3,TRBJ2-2,TGTGCCAGCAGCCCAAACACCGGGGAGCTGTTTTTT,CASSPNTGELFF
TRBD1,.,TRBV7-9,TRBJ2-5,TGTGCCAGCAGCTTCGGACAGGCAGGGACCCAGTACTTC,CASSFGQAGTQYF
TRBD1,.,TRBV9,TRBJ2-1,TGTGCCAGCAGCGTAGACAGGGGGCACTACAATGAGCAGTTCTTC,CASSVDRGHYNEQFF
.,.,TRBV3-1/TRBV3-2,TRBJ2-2,TGTGCCAGCAGCCAAGGTGGGACTTCGAACACCGGGGAGCTGTTTTTT,CASSQGGTSNTGELFF
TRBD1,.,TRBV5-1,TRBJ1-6,TGCGCCAGCAGCTCTCGGGACAGCTACTATAATTCACCCCTCCACTTT,CASSSRDSYYNSPLHF
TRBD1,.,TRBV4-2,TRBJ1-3,TGTGCCAGCAGCCAAGAGGGACAGGGATTAGAAAACACCATATATTTT,CASSQEGQGLENTIYF
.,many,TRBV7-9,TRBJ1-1,TGTGCCAGCAGCTCAGACGGCCCGGGAGCAGCTTTCTTT,CASSSDGPGAAFF
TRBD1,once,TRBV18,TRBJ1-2,TGTGCCAGCTCTCCGGGACAGGGGAAAAGCTATGGCTACACCTTC,CASSPGQGKSYGYTF
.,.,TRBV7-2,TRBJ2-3,TGTGCCAGCAGCGTGGGACTCACCACAGATACGCAGTATTTT,CASSVGLTTDTQYF
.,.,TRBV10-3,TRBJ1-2,TGTGCCATCAGTGAGTCTGCGCAGGGATCTTTCTATGGCTACACCTTC,CAISESAQGSFYGYTF
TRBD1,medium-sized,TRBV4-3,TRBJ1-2,TGCGCCAGCAGCTTCTTGACCGGGACAGGGGGTTCCTATGGCTACACCTTC,CASSFLTGTGGSYGYTF
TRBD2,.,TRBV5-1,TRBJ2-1,TGCGCCAGCAGCCCGGGCGCTAGCGGGTCCGAGTATTTCTTC,CASSPGASGSEYFF
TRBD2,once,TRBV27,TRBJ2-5,TGTGCCAGCAGTTTATTTAGCGGGGGACAAGAGACCCAGTACTTC,CASSLFSGGQETQYF
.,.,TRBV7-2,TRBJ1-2,TGTGCCAGCAGCCGGGGGGTCTATGGCTACACCTTC,CASSRGVYGYTF
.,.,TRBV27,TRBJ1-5,TGTGCCAGCAGTTACGGACTCCCGGGATATCAGCCCCAGCATTTT,CASSYGLPGYQPQHF
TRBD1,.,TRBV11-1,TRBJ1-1,TGTGCCAGCAGCTCCCGGGCGGCACAGGGGGGATCTTTCTTT,CASSSRAAQGGSFF
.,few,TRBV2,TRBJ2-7,TGTGCCAGCAGTGAAGCCCTGACAGGCTCGCAGTACTTC,CASSEALTGSQYF
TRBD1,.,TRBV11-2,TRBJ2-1,TGTGCCAGCAGCTCTAGGACAGGGGGCTCAAATGAGCAGTTCTTC,CASSSRTGGSNEQFF
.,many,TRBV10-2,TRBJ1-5,TGCGCCAGCAGTGAGAGTCCAGGGAATAGCAATCAGCCCCAGCATTTT,CASSESPGNSNQPQHF
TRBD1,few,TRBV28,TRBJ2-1,TGTGCCAGCAGTTTCCAAAACAGGGGGCAGTTCTTC,CASSFQNRGQFF
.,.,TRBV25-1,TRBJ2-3,TGTGCCGTCGGACAGCGCGCGCCAGATACGCAGTATTTT,CAVGQRAPDTQYF
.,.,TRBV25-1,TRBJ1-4,TGTGCCAGCAGTGGCCCGGGGAGGGGAGAAAAACTGTTTTTT,CASSGPGRGEKLFF
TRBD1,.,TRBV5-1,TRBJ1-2,TGCGCCAGCAGCCCCCTCGGACAGGGGAATGGCTACACCTTC,CASSPLGQGNGYTF
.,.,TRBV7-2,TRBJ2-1,TGTGCCAGCAGCTTAGCGGGCTCGGTTGAGCAGTTCTTC,CASSLAGSVEQFF
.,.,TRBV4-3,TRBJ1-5,TGCGCCAGCAGCCAAGATAGAACAGGGAATCAGCCCCAGCATTTT,CASSQDRTGNQPQHF
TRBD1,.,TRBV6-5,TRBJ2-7,TGTGCCAGCAGCTCCGGGACAGGGGACTACGAGCAGTACTTC,CASSSGTGDYEQYF
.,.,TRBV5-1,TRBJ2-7,TGCGCCAGCAGCCCAGCGACTGGCCTGAGCTCCTACGAGCAGTACTTC,CASSPATGLSSYEQYF